This is a list of T cell receptor beta chains from one sample in a study of identical twins. TCRdb re-called the 5' RACE reads with MiXCR, one entry per CDR3 protein. The sample includes hundreds of thousands of distinct CDR3 sequences, approximately 6% of them seen just once. Sample: naive T cells sorted from blood. These receptors were collected from a young man in good health. Both conserved end residues are part of each CDR3. A D gene is named only where the DNA matches it firmly. A clone size is listed for some rows: how often the clone was seen (once, few, many), or a class if it is expanded.

size,J,D,V,DNA,CDR3
many,TRBJ2-5,TRBD1,TRBV10-3,TGTGCCATCAGCCCCGGGACAGGGGTTTTTCAAGAGACCCAGTACTTC,CAISPGTGVFQETQYF
few,TRBJ2-1,TRBD2,TRBV25-1,TGTGCCAGCAGTGAACCGGGGTTGTTAGCGGGAGATGTTCACAATGAGCAGTTCTTC,CASSEPGLLAGDVHNEQFF
many,TRBJ2-1,TRBD1,TRBV12-3/TRBV12-4,TGTGCCAGCAGTTTAGCCAGGGGGCTGGCTGAGCAGTTCTTC,CASSLARGLAEQFF
many,TRBJ1-6,-,TRBV6-5,TGTGCCAGCAGTTACTCTAATAATTCACCCCTCCACTTT,CASSYSNNSPLHF
-,TRBJ1-2,-,TRBV12-3/TRBV12-4,TGTGCCAGCAGTTTAGTATCACAGGTCGGCTACACCTTC,CASSLVSQVGYTF
few,TRBJ2-3,TRBD2,TRBV27,TGTGCCAGCAGTTTCCTTGGCGGGAGGAGCACAGATACGCAGTATTTT,CASSFLGGRSTDTQYF
many,TRBJ2-7,-,TRBV5-1,TGCGCCAGCAGCTTGGCCCAACTGCAGGGAACCTACGAGCAGTACTTC,CASSLAQLQGTYEQYF
many,TRBJ2-1,TRBD2,TRBV10-3,TGTGCCATCAGGGGACTAGCGGGGAACAATGAGCAGTTCTTC,CAIRGLAGNNEQFF
many,TRBJ2-3,TRBD1,TRBV6-1,TGTGCCAGCTCGGAACAGGGGGCGATCACAGATACGCAGTATTTT,CASSEQGAITDTQYF
few,TRBJ2-2,-,TRBV5-1,TGCGCCAGCAGCCAAACTAGCCCCGGGGAGCTGTTTTTT,CASSQTSPGELFF
many,TRBJ2-3,-,TRBV12-3/TRBV12-4,TGTGCCAGCAGGCCTAGGGACCGCACAGATACGCAGTATTTT,CASRPRDRTDTQYF